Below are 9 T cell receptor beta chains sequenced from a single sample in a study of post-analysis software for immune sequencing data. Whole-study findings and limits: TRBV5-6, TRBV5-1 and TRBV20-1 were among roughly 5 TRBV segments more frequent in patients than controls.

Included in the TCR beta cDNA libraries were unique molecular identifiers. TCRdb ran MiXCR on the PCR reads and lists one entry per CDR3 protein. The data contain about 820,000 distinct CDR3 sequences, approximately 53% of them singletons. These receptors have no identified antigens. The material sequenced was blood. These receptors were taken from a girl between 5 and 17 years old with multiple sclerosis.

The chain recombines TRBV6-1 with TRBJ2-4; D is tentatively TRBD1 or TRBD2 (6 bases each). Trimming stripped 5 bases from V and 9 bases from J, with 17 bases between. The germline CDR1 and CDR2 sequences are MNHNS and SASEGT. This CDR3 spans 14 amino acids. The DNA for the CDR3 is TGTGCCAGCAGTAATCTCGGTGGAGGGGGCATTCAGTACTTC. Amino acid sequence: CASSNLGGGGIQYF.

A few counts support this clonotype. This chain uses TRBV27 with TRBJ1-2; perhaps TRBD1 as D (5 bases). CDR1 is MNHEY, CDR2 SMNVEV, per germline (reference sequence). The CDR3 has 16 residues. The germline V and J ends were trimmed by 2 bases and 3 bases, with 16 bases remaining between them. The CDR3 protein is CASSLDRQGPHYGYTF. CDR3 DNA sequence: TGTGCCAGCAGTTTAGATCGGCAGGGACCCCACTATGGCTACACCTTC.

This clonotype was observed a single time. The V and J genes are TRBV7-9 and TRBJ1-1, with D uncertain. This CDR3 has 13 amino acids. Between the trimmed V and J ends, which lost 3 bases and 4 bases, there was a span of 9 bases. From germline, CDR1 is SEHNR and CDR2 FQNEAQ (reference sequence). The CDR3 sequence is CASSFHAVTEAFF. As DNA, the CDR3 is TGTGCCAGCAGCTTCCATGCTGTCACTGAAGCTTTCTTT.

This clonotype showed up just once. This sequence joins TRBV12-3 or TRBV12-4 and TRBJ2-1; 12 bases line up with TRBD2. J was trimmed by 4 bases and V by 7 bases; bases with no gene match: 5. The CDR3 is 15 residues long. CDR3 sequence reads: CASILAGGRYNEQFF. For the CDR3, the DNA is TGTGCCAGCATTCTAGCGGGGGGGCGGTACAATGAGCAGTTCTTC.

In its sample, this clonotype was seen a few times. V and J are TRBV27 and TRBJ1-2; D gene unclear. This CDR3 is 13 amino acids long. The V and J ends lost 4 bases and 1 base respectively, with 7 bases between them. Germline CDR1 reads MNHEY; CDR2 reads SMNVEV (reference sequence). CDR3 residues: CASSYEGNYGYTF. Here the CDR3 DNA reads TGTGCCAGCAGTTACGAGGGTAACTATGGCTACACCTTC.

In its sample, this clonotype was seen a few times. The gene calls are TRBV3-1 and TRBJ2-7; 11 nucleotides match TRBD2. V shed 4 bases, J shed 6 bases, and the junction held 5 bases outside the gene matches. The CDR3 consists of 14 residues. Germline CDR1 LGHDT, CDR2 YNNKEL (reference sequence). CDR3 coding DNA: TGTGCCAGCAGCCTGGGACTAGCGGAGAGCGAGCAGTACTTC. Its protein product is CASSLGLAESEQYF.

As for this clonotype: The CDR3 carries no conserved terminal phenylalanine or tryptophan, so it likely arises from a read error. CDR3 residues: CASSLILDTSNYGYTL. Written as DNA, the CDR3 is TGTGCCAGCAGCCTGATCTTGGACACCTCTAACTATGGCTACACCTTA. V and J are TRBV6-2 or TRBV6-3 and TRBJ1-2; TRBD1 might be the D (5 bases). Germline CDR1 is MNHEY and CDR2 is SVGEGT. Trimming left V 6 bases short and J 0 bases short, with 17 bases between. The CDR3 is 16 residues long.

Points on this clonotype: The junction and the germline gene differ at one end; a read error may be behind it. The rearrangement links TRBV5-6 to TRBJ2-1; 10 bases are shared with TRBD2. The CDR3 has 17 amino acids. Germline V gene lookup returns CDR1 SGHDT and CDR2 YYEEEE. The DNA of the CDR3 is TGTGCCAACAGCTTTCGGACTAGCGGACGTGGGGTCAATGAGCAGTTCTTC. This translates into CANSFRTSGRGVNEQFF.

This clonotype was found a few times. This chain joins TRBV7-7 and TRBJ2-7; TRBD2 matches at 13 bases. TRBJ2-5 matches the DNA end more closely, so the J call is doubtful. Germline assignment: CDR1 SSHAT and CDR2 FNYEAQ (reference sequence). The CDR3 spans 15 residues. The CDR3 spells CASSPGLAGRGTQYF. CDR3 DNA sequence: TGTGCCAGCAGCCCGGGACTAGCGGGAAGAGGGACCCAGTACTTC.